This T cell receptor beta chain was captured by sequencing in a study of OX40 agonist ivuxolimab in advanced cancers. Across the study: The patients received ivuxolimab by intravenous route every 2 weeks at 0.01 to 10 mg/kg. Study-level findings and limits: Clonal expansion by week 6 occurred in CD4+ and CD8+ blood T cells (at 0.1 to 3.0 mg/kg). The work left the antigen specificity of expanded peripheral T cells undetermined. Relative to CD4+ cells, CD8+ T cells on average had more expanded clones.

This CDR3 is built from 14 residues. Germline CDR1 SEHNR, CDR2 FQNEAQ (reference sequence). J was trimmed by 3 bases and V by 6 bases; bases with no gene match: 6. The data were produced by immunoSEQ multiplex PCR, yet TCRdb's version contains in-frame clones alone and is incomplete. Of 65,000 to 80,000 clones in the sample, roughly 90% were seen once. Comments on this clone: Its antigen is as yet unknown.

The clonotype was recovered from an adult with an advanced solid tumor such as melanoma, head and neck, liver or kidney cancer. The chain recombines TRBV7-9 with TRBJ2-5, with TRBD2 matching over 8 bases. Sequencing used CD4+ or CD8+ T cells sorted from blood, obtained in a trial of the OX40 agonist ivuxolimab. The CDR3 nucleotides are TGTGCCAGCAGGGGCCAACTAGCGGAAGAGACCCAGTACTTC. Amino acid sequence: CASRGQLAEETQYF.